These 30 T cell receptor beta chains were all obtained from the same sample, sequenced in a study of regulatory T cells in long-lasting Graves disease. HTBI primers from iRepertoire and Arm-PCR of CDR3 regions yielded the TCR beta libraries. TCRdb redid the calling of the multiplex PCR reads with MiXCR, one entry per CDR3 protein. The table shows about 610,000 distinct CDR3 sequences, with roughly 15% occurring only once. The time point is: newly diagnosed GD, antithyroid drugs for less than 3 months. Generation of the TCR library employed RNA extracted from PBMCs. This same sample was also part of a study on T cells in Graves' hyperthyroidism and ophthalmopathy.

Sequencing was performed on peripheral blood mononuclear cells (PBMCs), taken at new diagnosis, from a patient treated with antithyroid drugs. The receptors shown here come from a young man with Graves disease.

The chain couples TRBV19 to TRBJ1-2, with no clear D. Germline values: CDR1 LNHDA, CDR2 SQIVND (reference sequence). This CDR3 has 16 residues. Between the trimmed V and J ends, which lost 2 bases and 7 bases, there was a span of 20 bases. CDR3 sequence reads: CASSISVRADGVGYTF. The DNA for the CDR3 is TGTGCCAGTAGTATAAGTGTTCGGGCGGACGGCGTTGGCTACACCTTC.

The sample holds one count of this clonotype. The V call is TRBV19, the J call TRBJ2-7; no definite D call. V was shortened by 3 bases and J by 0 bases, with 9 bases between the two germline ends. Germline V gives CDR1 LNHDA, CDR2 SQIVND (reference sequence). The CDR3 is 14 amino acids. The CDR3 nucleotides are TGTGCCAGTAGTATCTTGGCCACCTCCTACGAGCAGTACTTC. The encoded protein is CASSILATSYEQYF. Variable domain in full (rest from reference TRBV19 and TRBJ2-7): DGGITQSPKYLFRKEGQNVTLSCEQNLNHDAMYWYRQDPGQGLRLIYYSQIVNDFQKGDIAEGYSVSREKKESFPLTVTSAQKNPTAFYLCASSILATSYEQYFGPGTRLTVT.

This clonotype was seen ten or more times. The V and J genes are TRBV28 and TRBJ2-7; D is perhaps TRBD1 (5 bases). The V gene lost 6 bases and the J gene lost 0 bases, with 9 bases spanning the gap. Germline CDR1 reads MDHEN; CDR2 reads SYDVKM. This CDR3 is built from 13 residues. Here the CDR3 DNA reads TGTGCCAGCAGGCCAGGGCCCTCCTACGAGCAGTACTTC. Protein: CASRPGPSYEQYF.

The table lists this clonotype with a few counts. This chain uses TRBV28 with TRBJ1-2; D possibly corresponds to TRBD1 (5 bases). Germline lookup yields CDR1 MDHEN and CDR2 SYDVKM. This CDR3 region has 15 residues. Trimming shortened V by 2 bases and J by 5 bases, and 15 bases separated the two germline ends. CDR3 in DNA: TGTGCCAGCAGTTTACCCCCTGACAGTTTTTATGGCTACACCTTC. As protein: CASSLPPDSFYGYTF.

This clonotype was seen a handful of times. The rearrangement uses TRBV7-3 and TRBJ1-1, with TRBD1 as a possible D gene (5 bases). The CDR3 extends over 15 amino acids. Germline V gives CDR1 SGHTA, CDR2 FQGTGA. V shed 3 bases and J shed 3 bases, with 14 bases lying between them. The CDR3 here is CASSLSPRGDTEAFF. The CDR3 region has the DNA TGTGCCAGCAGCTTGTCCCCCCGGGGGGACACTGAAGCTTTCTTT.

This clonotype has at least ten counts. V gene TRBV3-1 combines with J gene TRBJ2-7; weak D call: TRBD1 (6 bases). Trimming stripped 1 base from V and 0 bases from J, with 10 bases between. The CDR3 length is 15 residues. Germline loops: CDR1 LGHDT, CDR2 YNNKEL (reference sequence). The chain's CDR3 is CASSQVETGSYEQYF. In nucleotides, the CDR3 is TGTGCCAGCAGCCAAGTGGAGACAGGCTCCTACGAGCAGTACTTC.

The chain uses TRBV20-1 and TRBJ2-3; 14 bases agree with TRBD2. CDR3 size: 15 residues. The V gene end was trimmed by 6 bases and the J gene end by 4 bases; junction bases not matched to a gene: 6. Germline CDR1 DFQATT, CDR2 SNEGSKA (reference sequence). CDR3 sequence: CSARGTSGSPDTQYF. The CDR3 DNA reads TGCAGTGCCCGAGGGACTAGCGGGAGTCCAGATACGCAGTATTTT.

At least ten counts were recorded for this clonotype. The chain's CDR3 is CASSRLAGGRITGELFF. The CDR3 DNA sequence: TGTGCCAGCAGCCGACTAGCGGGAGGGCGTATCACCGGGGAGCTGTTTTTT. The chain employs TRBV28 and TRBJ2-2, with 14 bases identical to TRBD2. After removal of 6 bases from V and 4 bases from J, the junction contained 7 bases not matched to a gene. The V gene's germline CDR1 is MDHEN and CDR2 SYDVKM. The CDR3 is 17 amino acids.

This clonotype came up many times. The chain joins TRBV11-2 to TRBJ2-3; TRBD1 matches at 11 bases. The CDR3 covers 18 residues. CDR1 SGHAT and CDR2 FQNNGV come from the germline V gene. After removal of 4 bases from V and 3 bases from J, the junction contained 12 bases not matched to a gene. DNA of the CDR3: TGTGCCAGCAGCTCCTCGTCTCCGGGACAGGGGGTAACAGATACGCAGTATTTT. Translation gives CASSSSSPGQGVTDTQYF.

Many counts were recorded for this clonotype. The gene calls are TRBV2 and TRBJ2-7; 9 nucleotides align to TRBD1. The germline V gene encodes CDR1 SNHLY and CDR2 FYNNEI. V was pared by 5 bases and J by 2 bases, with 7 bases of the junction left unmatched. This CDR3 has 15 residues. CDR3 residues: CASSLPGQGTYEQYF. The CDR3 nucleotides read TGTGCCAGCAGTCTACCGGGACAGGGAACCTACGAGCAGTACTTC.

This clonotype has ten or more counts. The chain combines TRBV2 with TRBJ1-1; no reliable D call. This CDR3 is built from 14 residues. Germline V gives CDR1 SNHLY, CDR2 FYNNEI. V lost 2 bases and J 1 base, leaving 8 bases between the germline ends. CDR3: CASSETYRNTEAFF. CDR3 DNA sequence: TGTGCCAGCAGTGAAACCTACCGGAACACTGAAGCTTTCTTT.

With respect to this clonotype: One base away lies a much larger clone, so this may be a sequencing read error. V gene TRBV6-1 combines with J gene TRBJ2-7; D remains ambiguous. The CDR3 runs to 13 residues. CDR1 MNHNS and CDR2 SASEGT come from the germline V gene. Between the trimmed V and J ends, which lost 1 base and 7 bases, there was a span of 11 bases. CDR3 in DNA: TGTGCCAGCAGTGAAGTTAATATGGGGGAGCAGTACTTC. Translating it yields CASSEVNMGEQYF.

This clonotype was detected only a few times. The chain uses TRBV10-2 and TRBJ1-1; D unresolved. The CDR3 runs 14 residues. The V gene lost 1 base and the J gene lost 3 bases, with 9 bases spanning the gap. CDR1 is WSHSY and CDR2 is SAAADI in the germline V gene. The CDR3 sequence: CASSEFPGYTEAFF. The DNA of the CDR3 is TGCGCCAGCAGTGAGTTTCCGGGTTACACTGAAGCTTTCTTT.

The gene calls are TRBV29-1 and TRBJ1-1, with D unresolved. The CDR3 is 13 residues long. Germline V gene sequence: CDR1 SQVTM, CDR2 ANQGSEA. V lost 4 bases to trimming and J lost 2 bases, with 11 bases between them. This CDR3 is CSVGWKSNTEAFF. The CDR3, as DNA: TGCAGCGTTGGCTGGAAATCTAACACTGAAGCTTTCTTT.

This clonotype was seen a handful of times. The chain is built from TRBV5-1 and TRBJ1-1, with TRBD1 matching over 9 bases. V shed 0 bases and J 5 bases; nucleotides not matched to a gene: 8. The CDR3 has 16 amino acids. Germline CDR1 is SGHRS and CDR2 is YFSETQ. CDR3 DNA: TGCGCCAGCAGCTTGGGGGACAGGGATGTTTTTACTGAAGCTTTCTTT. Translated: CASSLGDRDVFTEAFF.

This clonotype has only a few counts. This chain joins TRBV6-5 and TRBJ1-2; TRBD1 might be the D (6 bases). The V and J ends lost 2 bases and 3 bases respectively, with 13 bases between them. The CDR3 extends over 15 amino acids. CDR1 is MNHEY, CDR2 SVGAGI, per germline. CDR3 region: CASSYGGGEDYGYTF. The CDR3 nucleotides are TGTGCCAGCAGTTACGGCGGGGGCGAAGACTATGGCTACACCTTC.

The chain recombines TRBV14 with TRBJ1-6, with TRBD1 matching 7 bases. V was pared by 4 bases and J by 7 bases, with 16 bases of the junction left unmatched. The CDR3 is made up of 18 amino acids. The germline gives CDR1 SGHDN, CDR2 FVKESK. The CDR3 DNA reads as TGTGCCAGCAGCCCCCCCCGGGTGGAGGGGGCAAAGAATTCACCCCTCCACTTT. This encodes CASSPPRVEGAKNSPLHF.

This clonotype was detected ten times or more. The chain combines TRBV29-1 with TRBJ2-7, with 8 nucleotides matching TRBD1. There are 14 residues in the CDR3. Losses at the gene ends were 3 bases for V and 3 bases for J; bases not matched to a gene: 7. Germline CDR1 is SQVTM and CDR2 is ANQGSEA. The CDR3 spells CSVEGTGTSYEQYF. CDR3 coding DNA: TGCAGCGTTGAGGGGACAGGTACCAGCTACGAGCAGTACTTC.

The rearrangement uses TRBV6-5 and TRBJ1-5; TRBD1 is a possible D gene (5 bases). This CDR3 has 13 amino acids. Germline CDR1 and CDR2: MNHEY and SVGAGI. Trimming removed 2 bases at V and 10 bases at J, with 12 bases between. The CDR3, as DNA: TGTGCCAGCAGTTACCCGGGACCCCAACCCCAGCATTTT. Translation: CASSYPGPQPQHF.

This clonotype was recorded many times. The chain links TRBV7-9 to TRBJ2-7, with D unresolved. This CDR3 comprises 14 residues. The ends were cut back, 0 bases at V and 6 bases at J, with 12 bases in the middle. From germline, CDR1 is SEHNR and CDR2 FQNEAQ (reference sequence). The DNA of the CDR3 is TGTGCCAGCAGCTTAGCCTTGATAACGGGCGAGCAGTACTTC. This sequence encodes CASSLALITGEQYF.

The chain joins TRBV7-3 to TRBJ2-3; 11 nucleotides match TRBD2. This CDR3 contains 14 residues. CDR1 is SGHTA, CDR2 FQGTGA, per germline. Trimming removed 5 bases from V and 6 bases from J; junction bases left unmatched: 4. CDR3 amino acids: CASSQLAGVDTQYF. The CDR3 DNA reads TGTGCCAGCAGCCAACTAGCGGGAGTGGATACGCAGTATTTT.

This clonotype was counted only a few times. This sequence joins TRBV9 and TRBJ2-7; 11 nucleotides line up with TRBD1. The germline V gene has CDR1 SGDLS and CDR2 YYNGEE. Trimming removed 0 bases from V and 6 bases from J; junction bases left unmatched: 2. This CDR3 spans 14 amino acids. The CDR3 region has the DNA TGTGCCAGCAGCGTAGAGGGGACAGGGGGCGAGCAGTACTTC. Protein sequence: CASSVEGTGGEQYF. The full variable domain, rest sourced from reference TRBV9 and TRBJ2-7, is DSGVTQTPKHLITATGQRVTLRCSPRSGDLSVYWYQQSLDQGLQFLIQYYNGEERAKGNILERFSAQQFPDLHSELNLSSLELGDSALYFCASSVEGTGGEQYFGPGTRLTVT.

CDR3 DNA sequence: TGTGCCAGCAGCCAAGTCCCTAGCGGGAGGAAAGAGACCCAGTACTTC. Its translation: CASSQVPSGRKETQYF. The chain employs TRBV3-1 and TRBJ2-5; 11 nucleotides align to TRBD2. With V trimmed by 1 base and J by 3 bases, 4 bases remained unmatched. Germline loops: CDR1 LGHDT, CDR2 YNNKEL (reference sequence). The length of the CDR3 is 16 residues.

This clonotype has a count of ten or more. The chain combines TRBV28 with TRBJ2-3; TRBD2 might be the D (6 bases). Germline loops: CDR1 MDHEN, CDR2 SYDVKM. CDR3 size: 15 residues. Trimming removed 4 bases at V and 7 bases at J, with 18 bases between. CDR3 coding DNA: TGTGCCAGCAGTTCCCCAAGCGGGTCAGGGAATACGCAGTATTTT. Translated, it gives CASSSPSGSGNTQYF.

The sample holds a few counts of this clonotype. The rearrangement joins TRBV9 to TRBJ1-4; 9 nucleotides line up with TRBD1. This CDR3 has 13 amino acids. V lost 0 bases and J lost 14; bases outside the gene matches: 5. Per germline, CDR1 SGDLS and CDR2 YYNGEE. CDR3 region: CASSVEGQGLLFF. CDR3 nucleotides: TGTGCCAGCAGCGTAGAAGGACAGGGGCTGCTGTTTTTT.

The sample holds many counts of this clonotype. The chain uses TRBV28 and TRBJ2-7, with 8 nucleotides matching TRBD2. Trimming cost V 8 bases and J 7 bases; bases outside gene matches: 22. From germline, CDR1 is MDHEN and CDR2 SYDVKM. The CDR3 length is 17 residues. As DNA, the CDR3 is TGTGCCAGCGCCGACGCGATAAGCGGGAGAGCGCCTCGGGAGCAGTACTTC. It is translated as CASADAISGRAPREQYF.

This clonotype was recorded a few times. The V gene is TRBV3-1, the J gene TRBJ1-2; weak D call: TRBD1 (5 bases). Trimming removed 4 bases at V and 4 bases at J, with 19 bases between. Germline lookup yields CDR1 LGHDT and CDR2 YNNKEL (reference sequence). CDR3 length: 16 residues. In DNA, the CDR3 is TGTGCCAGCAGCCCCTCGGGGCAGGCGGCCCGCTATGGCTACACCTTC. It encodes CASSPSGQAARYGYTF.

This clonotype was picked up many times. The chain employs TRBV20-1 and TRBJ2-7; 14 nucleotides align to TRBD2. The germline V gene encodes CDR1 DFQATT and CDR2 SNEGSKA (reference sequence). The CDR3 is 14 amino acids. V lost 0 bases, J lost 6 bases, and 1 base stayed unmatched. CDR3 sequence (DNA): TGCAGTGCTAGAGAAGGACTAGCGGGAGGCGAGCAGTACTTC. This translates into CSAREGLAGGEQYF.

J is TRBJ1-5 and V is TRBV6-1, with 9 bases identical to TRBD1. Trimming removed 8 bases from V and 0 bases from J; junction bases left unmatched: 8. In germline, CDR1 is MNHNS, CDR2 SASEGT. This CDR3 is built from 16 residues. CDR3 loop: CASCLLTGGSNQPQHF. The CDR3 nucleotides read TGTGCCAGCTGTCTCCTGACAGGGGGTAGCAATCAGCCCCAGCATTTT.

The J gene is TRBJ1-2, the V gene TRBV12-3 or TRBV12-4; D is unresolved. The CDR3 has 13 amino acids. V was clipped by 10 bases and J by 2 bases, with 14 bases between them. This CDR3 reads CATSAHSNYGYTF. Here the CDR3 DNA reads TGTGCCACTTCGGCACATTCAAACTATGGCTACACCTTC.